Presented here are 24 T cell receptor beta chains from one specimen sequenced in a study of shared clonotypes between healthy human individuals. Naive CD8 cells were CD45RO-negative, positively selected for CCR7, excluding terminally differentiated effector memory CD45RA+ cells. The method was immunoSEQ multiplex PCR; TCRdb's version includes in-frame clones alone and lacks a portion of them. Of about 1,800,000 clones in the sample, approximately 95% were seen once. Sequences were obtained from naive CD8+ T cells sorted from blood. The receptor source for this set is a man between 18 and 35 years old in good health.

V is TRBV18 and J is TRBJ2-7, with 7 nucleotides matching TRBD1. The CDR3 is 15 residues long. J was trimmed by 2 bases and V by 3 bases; bases with no gene match: 7. The germline gives CDR1 KGHSH, CDR2 LQKENI. CDR3 in amino acids: CASSPLKTGAYEQYF. CDR3 DNA sequence: TGTGCCAGCTCACCTCTAAAAACAGGGGCCTACGAGCAGTACTTC. Complete variable domain (other parts from reference TRBV18 and TRBJ2-7): NAGVMQNPRHLVRRRGQEARLRCSPMKGHSHVYWYRQLPEEGLKFMVYLQKENIIDESGMPKERFSAEFPKEGPSILRIQQVVRGDSAAYFCASSPLKTGAYEQYFGPGTRLTVT.

This clone has a single count. This chain connects TRBV19 to TRBJ1-1, with 8 nucleotides matching TRBD1. This CDR3 spans 15 amino acids. Germline-derived CDR1 and CDR2 are LNHDA and SQIVND (reference sequence). The V gene end was trimmed by 5 bases and the J gene end by 5 bases; junction bases not matched to a gene: 10. The CDR3 sequence: CASSPSGGAGTEAFF. The DNA of the CDR3 is TGTGCCAGTAGTCCATCAGGGGGCGCGGGGACTGAAGCTTTCTTT.

V and J are TRBV25-1 and TRBJ2-1; a weak D match, TRBD2 (5 bases). The CDR3 loop spans 14 amino acids. V was clipped by 4 bases and J by 3 bases, with 10 bases between them. The germline V gene has CDR1 MGHDK and CDR2 SYGVNS. The CDR3 sequence: CASSAGILYNEQFF. CDR3 coding DNA: TGTGCCAGCAGTGCCGGGATACTCTACAATGAGCAGTTCTTC.

The rearrangement uses TRBV7-6 and TRBJ2-2, with 12 bases that match TRBD2. Germline V gene lookup returns CDR1 SGHVS and CDR2 FNYEAQ. The CDR3 runs 18 residues. The V and J ends lost 1 base and 0 bases, in that order; junction bases with no gene match: 3. CDR3 coding DNA: TGTGCCAGCAGCTTAGAGACTAGCGGGGGTCCGAACACCGGGGAGCTGTTTTTT. Translated, it gives CASSLETSGGPNTGELFF.

V usage is TRBV4-3 and J usage is TRBJ2-2; D possibly corresponds to TRBD1 (6 bases). V dropped 0 bases and J dropped 4 bases, with 18 bases sitting between them. The CDR3 sequence is 18 residues long. Germline V lookup: CDR1 LGHNA, CDR2 YSLEER. The CDR3 DNA follows: TGCGCCAGCAGCCAAGATCTTTATCCCCAAGGGGGCACCGGGGAGCTGTTTTTT. Protein sequence: CASSQDLYPQGGTGELFF.

This chain uses TRBV5-4 with TRBJ2-3; 7 bases are shared with TRBD2. Germline V gives CDR1 SGHNT, CDR2 YYREEE (reference sequence). V shed 4 bases and J 0 bases; nucleotides not matched to a gene: 5. The length of the CDR3 is 15 residues. The CDR3 DNA sequence: TGTGCCAGCAGCGCGCTAGCGGTTAGCACAGATACGCAGTATTTT. Protein: CASSALAVSTDTQYF.

This clone was found once. The V call is TRBV13, the J call TRBJ2-3; 9 bases match TRBD1. Germline lookup yields CDR1 PRHDT and CDR2 FYEKMQ (reference sequence). J lost 2 bases, V lost 5 bases, and 5 bases had no gene match. The CDR3 is 15 amino acids. The CDR3 region is CASSDRGGFTDTQYF. CDR3 in DNA: TGTGCCAGCAGCGACAGGGGGGGCTTCACAGATACGCAGTATTTT.

CDR3 residues: CASSLGSGGAPSYEQYF. In nucleotides, the CDR3 is TGTGCCAGCAGCTTAGGAAGCGGGGGGGCCCCCTCCTACGAGCAGTACTTC. The J gene is TRBJ2-7, the V gene TRBV11-2; 10 positions agree with TRBD2. This CDR3 spans 17 amino acids. V lost 1 base to trimming and J lost 0 bases; unmatched junction nucleotides: 6. The germline CDR1 and CDR2 sequences are SGHAT and FQNNGV.

V gene TRBV28 combines with J gene TRBJ2-1; TRBD1 agrees at 7 bases. J lost 6 bases, V lost 7 bases, and 9 bases had no gene match. Germline V lookup: CDR1 MDHEN, CDR2 SYDVKM. CDR3 length: 14 amino acids. The CDR3 spells CASTLQGDSNEQFF. CDR3 coding DNA: TGTGCCAGCACTCTCCAGGGGGATAGCAATGAGCAGTTCTTC.

This clone was seen a single time. This sequence joins TRBV27 and TRBJ1-2; the D gene is possibly TRBD1 (5 bases). The germline V gene has CDR1 MNHEY and CDR2 SMNVEV (reference sequence). The CDR3 consists of 13 residues. Trimming stripped 3 bases from V and 8 bases from J, with 13 bases between. In DNA form, the CDR3 reads TGTGCCAGCAGTTTTGGGCAGGGAGAAGGCTACACCTTC. Translating it yields CASSFGQGEGYTF.

The chain recombines TRBV29-1 with TRBJ1-5, with 7 bases lining up with TRBD1. This CDR3 has 13 amino acids. The junction had 5 bases not matched to a gene; V was cut back by 7 bases and J by 2 bases. Per germline, CDR1 SQVTM and CDR2 ANQGSEA. The CDR3 spells CSAPTGCNQPQHF. In DNA form, the CDR3 reads TGCAGCGCCCCGACAGGGTGCAATCAGCCCCAGCATTTT.

The chain links TRBV27 to TRBJ1-2; the match to TRBD1 covers 10 bases. J gave up 4 bases and V 1 base, and 12 bases lay outside the gene matches. The CDR3 extends over 18 amino acids. Germline V gives CDR1 MNHEY, CDR2 SMNVEV (reference sequence). The CDR3 coding sequence is TGTGCCAGCAGTTTATATGGCATCGGTGGACAGGGGGTCTATGGCTACACCTTC. Encoded protein: CASSLYGIGGQGVYGYTF.

The V and J genes are TRBV5-6 and TRBJ1-6; 10 bases are shared with TRBD1. The trim removed 4 bases at V and 7 bases at J, leaving 5 bases unmatched. The CDR3 has 15 residues. In germline, CDR1 is SGHDT, CDR2 YYEEEE. This chain's CDR3 is CASSPGQGGNSPLHF. The CDR3, as DNA: TGTGCCAGCAGCCCCGGACAGGGGGGGAATTCACCCCTCCACTTT.

The sample holds a few counts of this clone. The chain links TRBV27 to TRBJ1-6; maybe TRBD1 (5 bases). This CDR3 is 13 amino acids long. V was cut by 2 bases and J by 8 bases, with 7 bases left in between. Per germline, CDR1 MNHEY and CDR2 SMNVEV (reference sequence). The DNA of the CDR3 is TGTGCCAGCAGTTTACCAGGGTATTCACCCCTCCACTTT. Translation: CASSLPGYSPLHF.

Here the CDR3 DNA reads TGCAGCGTTGAAAGGGGGGAGTACAATGAGCAGTTCTTC. Translating gives CSVERGEYNEQFF. The chain has TRBV29-1 and TRBJ2-1; either TRBD1 or TRBD2 may fit D (6 bases each). Per germline, CDR1 SQVTM and CDR2 ANQGSEA. V lost 2 bases and J lost 4, with 9 bases in between. This CDR3 has 13 amino acids.

Details on this clone: Distinct nucleotide sequences in the sample also encode this CDR3. The chain combines TRBV13 with TRBJ1-1; the D gene is possibly TRBD1 (5 bases). The CDR3 is 13 residues long. V lost 2 bases and J lost 3, with 7 bases in between. Looked up from germline, CDR1 is PRHDT and CDR2 is FYEKMQ (reference sequence). The CDR3 DNA follows: TGTGCCAGCAGCTTAACAGGCTACACTGAAGCTTTCTTT. Translation gives CASSLTGYTEAFF.

Of note for this clone: Within the sample, other DNA sequences also encode this same CDR3. The CDR3 loop reads CASSLASSYEQYF. The CDR3 DNA sequence: TGTGCCAGCAGCTTAGCAAGTTCCTACGAGCAGTACTTC. V and J are TRBV11-3 and TRBJ2-7; D ambiguous. CDR3 length: 13 residues. CDR1 is SGHNT and CDR2 is YENEEA in the germline V gene. Trimming took off 1 base at V and 1 base at J, with 5 bases between the two ends.

CDR3 region: CSVELGVEQYF. The CDR3 DNA reads as TGCAGCGTTGAACTAGGGGTTGAGCAGTACTTC. This rearrangement joins TRBV29-1 to TRBJ2-7; possibly TRBD1 for D (5 bases). The CDR3 spans 11 residues. The germline V gene encodes CDR1 SQVTM and CDR2 ANQGSEA. Trimming took off 2 bases at V and 7 bases at J, with 9 bases between the two ends.

In its sample, this clone was seen once. The chain carries TRBV2 and TRBJ1-2, with a weak D call TRBD1 (6 bases). V was cut by 2 bases and J by 4 bases, with 17 bases left in between. The germline V gene has CDR1 SNHLY and CDR2 FYNNEI. The CDR3 covers 16 residues. The CDR3 DNA reads as TGTGCCAGCAGTGAAAAAATGAGGGCCAGGGGCTATGGCTACACCTTC. Protein sequence: CASSEKMRARGYGYTF.

Worth noting for this clone: Other nucleotide sequences from this sample produce the same CDR3. The chain links TRBV28 to TRBJ1-3; no clear D. This CDR3 is 14 amino acids long. The V gene's germline CDR1 is MDHEN and CDR2 SYDVKM. Between the trimmed V and J ends, which lost 2 bases and 2 bases, there was a span of 7 bases. The chain's CDR3 is CASSLRPPGNTIYF. The CDR3 DNA sequence: TGTGCCAGCAGTTTACGGCCGCCTGGAAACACCATATATTTT.

V and J are TRBV6-5 and TRBJ1-1, with D possibly being TRBD1 (6 bases). Germline V gene sequence: CDR1 MNHEY, CDR2 SVGAGI. Trimming stripped 3 bases from V and 4 bases from J, with 12 bases between. The CDR3 runs to 14 residues. In DNA, the CDR3 is TGTGCCAGCAGTTATCAAGGGGGAGTCACTGAAGCTTTCTTT. Its translation: CASSYQGGVTEAFF.

This chain uses TRBV7-8 with TRBJ2-7; D gene uncertain. CDR3 length: 14 residues. Germline V gives CDR1 SGHVS, CDR2 FQNEAQ. Trimming shortened V by 1 base and J by 7 bases, and 14 bases separated the two germline ends. CDR3 nucleotides: TGTGCCAGCAGCTTAGGAGAACCCACCGGGGAGCAGTACTTC. This translates into CASSLGEPTGEQYF. Together with reference TRBV7-8 and TRBJ2-7, the CDR3 gives the full variable domain: GAGVSQSPRYKVAKRGQDVALRCDPISGHVSLFWYQQALGQGPEFLTYFQNEAQLDKSGLPSDRFFAERPEGSVSTLKIQRTQQEDSAVYLCASSLGEPTGEQYFGPGTRLTVT.

The rearrangement joins TRBV4-1 to TRBJ2-2, with 7 nucleotides matching TRBD2. Germline values: CDR1 MGHRA, CDR2 YSYEKL. The length of the CDR3 is 19 residues. The junction had 19 bases not matched to a gene; V was cut back by 4 bases and J by 5 bases. CDR3 protein: CASSPTAGTPGGKTGELFF. CDR3 bases: TGCGCCAGCAGCCCGACCGCCGGGACTCCGGGAGGAAAGACCGGGGAGCTGTTTTTT.

This clone was detected once. The chain is built from TRBV6-5 and TRBJ2-1, with 7 bases lining up with TRBD2. The CDR3 sequence is 15 residues long. Germline V lookup: CDR1 MNHEY, CDR2 SVGAGI. The V segment lost 6 bases and the J segment 8 bases; nucleotides outside the gene matches: 13. CDR3 sequence: CASSRPGEGWYEQFF. The CDR3 nucleotides are TGTGCCAGCAGCCGCCCGGGGGAGGGTTGGTATGAGCAGTTCTTC.